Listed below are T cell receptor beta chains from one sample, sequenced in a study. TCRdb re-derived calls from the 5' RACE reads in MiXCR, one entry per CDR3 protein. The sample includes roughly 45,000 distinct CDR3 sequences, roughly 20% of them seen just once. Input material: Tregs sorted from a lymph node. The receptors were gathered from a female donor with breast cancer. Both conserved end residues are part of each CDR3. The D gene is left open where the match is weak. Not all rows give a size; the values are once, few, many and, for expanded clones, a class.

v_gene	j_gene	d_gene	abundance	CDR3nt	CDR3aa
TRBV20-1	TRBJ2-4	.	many	TGCAGTGCTCCTAACAAGGGAACCAAAAACATTCAGTACTTC	CSAPNKGTKNIQYF
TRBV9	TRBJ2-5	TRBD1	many	TGTGCCAGCAGCGTAGCAGGGGGCGAAGAGACCCAGTACTTC	CASSVAGGEETQYF
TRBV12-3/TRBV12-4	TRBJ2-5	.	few	TGTGCCAGCAAGATGGGGGAGACCCAGTACTTC	CASKMGETQYF
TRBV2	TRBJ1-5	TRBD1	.	TGTGCCAGCAGTGGACAGGGCGGTTATCAGCCCCAGCATTTT	CASSGQGGYQPQHF
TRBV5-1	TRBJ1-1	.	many	TGCGCCAGCAGCCGGGTCATGAACACTGAAGCTTTCTTT	CASSRVMNTEAFF
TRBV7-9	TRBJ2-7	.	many	TGTGCCAGCAGCGGCGGACGGATTTCCTACGAGCAGTACTTC	CASSGGRISYEQYF
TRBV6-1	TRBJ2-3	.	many	TGTGCCAGCTCCATAGAGCGGATCACAGATACGCAGTATTTT	CASSIERITDTQYF
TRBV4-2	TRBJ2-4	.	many	TGTGCCAGCAGCCGCTCGCCCGTTGAATCGGAATACATTCAGTACTTC	CASSRSPVESEYIQYF
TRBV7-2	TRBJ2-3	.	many	TGTGCCAGCAGCTTAAATGCGGGAAAGGATACGCAGTATTTT	CASSLNAGKDTQYF
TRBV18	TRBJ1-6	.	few	TGTGCCAGCTCCCGGGGACGAGATTCACCCCTCCACTTT	CASSRGRDSPLHF
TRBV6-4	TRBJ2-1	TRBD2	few	TGTGCCAGCAGTGACGCTAGCGGCTCCTACAATGAGCAGTTCTTC	CASSDASGSYNEQFF
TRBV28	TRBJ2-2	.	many	TGTGCCAGCAGACAACTAGGGGAGCTGTTTTTT	CASRQLGELFF
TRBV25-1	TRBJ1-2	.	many	TGTGCCAGCAGTGAACTGTACTATGGCTACACCTTC	CASSELYYGYTF
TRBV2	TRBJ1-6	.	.	TGTGCCACCGAAGGAGCCCCAGATTCACCCCTCCACTTT	CATEGAPDSPLHF
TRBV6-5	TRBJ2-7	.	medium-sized	TGTGCCAGCAGTTACAGGGTTGATTCCTACGAGCAGTACTTC	CASSYRVDSYEQYF
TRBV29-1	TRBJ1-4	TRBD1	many	TGCAGCGTTGTCGGGACAGGGAATGAAAAACTGTTTTTT	CSVVGTGNEKLFF
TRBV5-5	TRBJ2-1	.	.	TGTGCCAGCAGCTTGGACGGGAGAGCCGACTACAATGAGCAGTTCTTC	CASSLDGRADYNEQFF
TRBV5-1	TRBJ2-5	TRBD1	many	TGCGCCAGCAGCGGGGGACAGGGCCAAGAGACCCAGTACTTC	CASSGGQGQETQYF
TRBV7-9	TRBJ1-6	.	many	TGTGCCAGCAGCGCCGACTATAATTCACCCCTCCACTTT	CASSADYNSPLHF
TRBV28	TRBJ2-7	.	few	TGTGCCAGCACCTTGCCTAGAGCGGACGAGCAGTACTTC	CASTLPRADEQYF
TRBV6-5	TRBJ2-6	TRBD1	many	TGTGCCAGCAGTTTCACCGGGACAGCATTTTCTGGGGCCAACGTCCTGACTTTC	CASSFTGTAFSGANVLTF
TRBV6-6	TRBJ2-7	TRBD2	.	TGTGCCAGCAGTTACGAAGCGGGAGTCGCCTACGAGCAGTACTTC	CASSYEAGVAYEQYF
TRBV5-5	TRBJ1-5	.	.	TGTGCCAGCGGCCCGATATTGGGAGCGGCTAATCAGCCCCAGCATTTT	CASGPILGAANQPQHF
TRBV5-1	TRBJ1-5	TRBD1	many	TGCGCCAGCAGCTTGGAGGGACAGAATAATCAGCCCCAGCATTTT	CASSLEGQNNQPQHF
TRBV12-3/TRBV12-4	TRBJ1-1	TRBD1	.	TGTGCCAGCAGTACCGGACAGGGGAACACTGAAGCTTTCTTT	CASSTGQGNTEAFF
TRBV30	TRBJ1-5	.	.	TGTGCCTGGAGTGTAGGCCAGTATCAGCCCCAGCATTTT	CAWSVGQYQPQHF
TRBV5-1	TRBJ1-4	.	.	TGCGCCAGCGCTCAAGTGAGTCAAGAAAAACTGTTTTTT	CASAQVSQEKLFF
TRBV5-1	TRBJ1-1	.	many	TGCGCCAGCAGCTTGGGCAGCACTGAAGCTTTCTTT	CASSLGSTEAFF
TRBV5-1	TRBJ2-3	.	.	TGCGCCAGCAGCGACACTACAGATACGCAGTATTTT	CASSDTTDTQYF
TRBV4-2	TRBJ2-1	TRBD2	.	TGTGCCAGCAGCTTTTTAACCGGGACTACTGACAATGAGCAGTTCTTC	CASSFLTGTTDNEQFF
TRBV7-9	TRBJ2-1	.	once	TGTGCCAGCAGCTTAGTGGGCGCGTCGTATGTGCAGTTCTTC	CASSLVGASYVQFF
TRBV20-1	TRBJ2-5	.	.	TGCAGTGCGAGGCCCGAGGAGGAGACCCAGTACTTC	CSARPEEETQYF
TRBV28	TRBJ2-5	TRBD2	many	TGTGCCAGCAGTTTATCCCTGGGACTAGCGGGAGCACAAGAGACCCAGTACTTC	CASSLSLGLAGAQETQYF
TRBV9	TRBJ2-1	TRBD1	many	TGTGCCAGCAGCACCCATGGACAGGGTCAGTTCTTC	CASSTHGQGQFF
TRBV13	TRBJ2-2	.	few	TGTGCCAGCAGCTCCTACAGGAAAAAGGGGACCGGGGAGCTGTTTTTT	CASSSYRKKGTGELFF
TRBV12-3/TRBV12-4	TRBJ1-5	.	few	TGTGCCAGCAGTTCCCCTGTGCCAGTTTTCAATCAGCCCCAGCATTTT	CASSSPVPVFNQPQHF
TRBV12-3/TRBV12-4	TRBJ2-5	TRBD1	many	TGTGCCAGCAGTCCGCGACAGGGAGAGGGAGAGACCCAGTACTTC	CASSPRQGEGETQYF
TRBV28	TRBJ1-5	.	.	TGTGCCAGTACCTGGGGCAATCAGCCCCAGCATTTT	CASTWGNQPQHF
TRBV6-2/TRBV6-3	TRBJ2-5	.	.	TGTGCCAGCACCCACTCGGACGGCTCCAATCAGCCCCAGTACTTC	CASTHSDGSNQPQYF